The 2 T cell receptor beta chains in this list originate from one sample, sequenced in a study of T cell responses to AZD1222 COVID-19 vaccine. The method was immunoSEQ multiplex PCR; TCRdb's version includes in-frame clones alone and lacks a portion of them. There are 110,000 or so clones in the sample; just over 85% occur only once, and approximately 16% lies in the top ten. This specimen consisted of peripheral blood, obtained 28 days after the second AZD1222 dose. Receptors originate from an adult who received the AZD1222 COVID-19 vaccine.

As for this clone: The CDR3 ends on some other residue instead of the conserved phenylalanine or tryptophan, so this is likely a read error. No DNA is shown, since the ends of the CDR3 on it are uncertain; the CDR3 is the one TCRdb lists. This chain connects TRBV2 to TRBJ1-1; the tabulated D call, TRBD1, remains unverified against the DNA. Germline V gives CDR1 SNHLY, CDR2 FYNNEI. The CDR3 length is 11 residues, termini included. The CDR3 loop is CASSGGQIKGI.

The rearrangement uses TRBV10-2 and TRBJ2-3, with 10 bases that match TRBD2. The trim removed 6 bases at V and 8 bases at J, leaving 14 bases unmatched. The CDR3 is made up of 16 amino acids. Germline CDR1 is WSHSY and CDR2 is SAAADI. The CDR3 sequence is CASSLVISGGSGTQYF. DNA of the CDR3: TGCGCCAGCAGCCTGGTGATTAGCGGGGGGTCTGGTACGCAGTATTTT.